The 31 T cell receptor beta chains in this list originate from one sample, sequenced in a study of T cell repertoires and HLA-DP antigens. No antigen has been assigned to these receptors. This table comes from immunoSEQ multiplex PCR, and its TCRdb copy is limited to in-frame clones, with some not included. The table records roughly 120,000 clones, around 93% of them present only once. Input material: CD4+ T cells from PBMCs. Receptors originate from a woman between 18 and 29 years old in good health and CMV-seronegative.

The chain is built from TRBV2 and TRBJ2-3, with 7 bases identical to TRBD2. V shed 7 bases and J 6 bases; nucleotides not matched to a gene: 10. Germline CDR1 is SNHLY and CDR2 is FYNNEI. CDR3 size: 14 residues. The CDR3 DNA follows: TGTGCCAGCAAGGAGCGGGGCCAGGCGGATACGCAGTATTTT. Translation: CASKERGQADTQYF.

With regard to this clone: This sample also contains other DNA sequences that code for the same CDR3. The chain combines TRBV5-4 with TRBJ2-7; no reliable D call. The CDR3 loop spans 13 amino acids. The germline gives CDR1 SGHNT, CDR2 YYREEE (reference sequence). Trimming left V 0 bases short and J 1 base short, with 5 bases between. CDR3: CASSLGQSYEQYV. For the CDR3, the DNA is TGTGCCAGCAGCTTGGGGCAGTCCTACGAGCAGTACGTC.

This clone was recorded once. The chain is built from TRBV7-8 and TRBJ1-1; D unclear. Germline values: CDR1 SGHVS, CDR2 FQNEAQ. CDR3 length: 14 residues. Between the trimmed V and J ends, which lost 0 bases and 0 bases, there was a span of 5 bases. The CDR3 DNA follows: TGTGCCAGCAGCTTAGCTCCGGTGAACACTGAAGCTTTCTTT. It is translated as CASSLAPVNTEAFF.

Concerning this clone itself: Other DNA sequences in this sample translate to the same CDR3. The V call is TRBV5-1, the J call TRBJ2-5; no firm D call. The germline CDR1 and CDR2 sequences are SGHRS and YFSETQ. The CDR3 sequence is 11 residues long. V lost 2 bases and J lost 5, with 4 bases in between. CDR3 sequence (DNA): TGCGCCAGCAGCTTCAAGGAGACCCAGTACTTC. This sequence encodes CASSFKETQYF.

The chain is built from TRBV27 and TRBJ2-3; 9 bases fit TRBD1. Per germline, CDR1 MNHEY and CDR2 SMNVEV (reference sequence). The CDR3 covers 17 residues. Germline trimming cut 5 bases from V and 2 bases from J; bases unmatched to any gene: 11. The CDR3 DNA reads TGTGCCAGCAGTCTCGCGGGACAGGGTCTGACCACAGATACGCAGTATTTT. This encodes CASSLAGQGLTTDTQYF.

The V gene is TRBV6-1, the J gene TRBJ2-7; D is perhaps TRBD1 (5 bases). The germline V gene has CDR1 MNHNS and CDR2 SASEGT. The CDR3 has 13 amino acids. V was trimmed by 7 bases and J by 4 bases, leaving 14 bases between them. CDR3 nucleotide sequence: TGTGCCAGCACCCCACCAGGGCGTTACGAGCAGTACGTC. It yields the protein CASTPPGRYEQYV.

On this clone: Other DNA sequences in this sample translate to the same CDR3. This rearrangement joins TRBV27 to TRBJ2-1, with 10 bases aligning to TRBD2. Germline CDR1 MNHEY, CDR2 SMNVEV (reference sequence). J gave up 7 bases and V 4 bases, and 10 bases lay outside the gene matches. The length of the CDR3 is 16 residues. The CDR3 loop reads CASSSKTSGPSNEQFF. CDR3 nucleotide sequence: TGTGCCAGCAGTTCCAAGACTAGCGGGCCCAGTAATGAGCAGTTCTTC.

This clone appeared a single time. The V and J genes are TRBV6-4 and TRBJ1-2, with D possibly TRBD1 on 5 matching bases. V was shortened by 0 bases and J by 0 bases, with 20 bases between the two germline ends. The CDR3 runs to 19 residues. Germline V lookup: CDR1 MRHNA, CDR2 SNTAGT. The CDR3 spells CASSDSIRGGVRPNYGYTF. DNA for the CDR3: TGTGCCAGCAGTGACTCGATACGGGGAGGGGTCCGACCTAACTATGGCTACACCTTC.

The chain has TRBV5-1 and TRBJ1-5; D is possibly TRBD1 (6 bases). V lost 0 bases and J 7 bases, leaving 8 bases between the germline ends. The CDR3 spans 13 residues. Germline CDR1 reads SGHRS; CDR2 reads YFSETQ. CDR3 amino acids: CASSLVTGQPQHF. The DNA for the CDR3 is TGCGCCAGCAGCTTGGTAACAGGGCAGCCCCAGCATTTT.

The rearrangement uses TRBV4-3 and TRBJ2-5, with TRBD2 identical over 9 bases. After removal of 4 bases from V and 2 bases from J, the junction contained 17 bases not matched to a gene. This CDR3 region has 19 residues. Germline values: CDR1 LGHNA, CDR2 YSLEER. CDR3 DNA: TGCGCCAGCAGCCGAGATATTTGGGCGGCTAGCGGGGAACAAGAGACCCAGTACTTC. Translation: CASSRDIWAASGEQETQYF.

The chain is built from TRBV6-6 and TRBJ1-1; maybe TRBD1 (6 bases). Looked up from germline, CDR1 is MNHNY and CDR2 is SVGAGI (reference sequence). The CDR3 is 13 residues long. The V end lost 0 bases, the J end lost 5 bases, and 7 bases lay between the germline ends. This chain's CDR3 is CASSYSQGTEAFF. Written as DNA, the CDR3 is TGTGCCAGCAGTTACTCGCAGGGGACTGAAGCTTTCTTT.

The chain is built from TRBV7-8 and TRBJ1-5; 8 nucleotides align to TRBD1. Germline CDR1 is SGHVS and CDR2 is FQNEAQ. The ends lost 5 bases at V and 0 bases at J; junction bases unmatched: 12. The CDR3 is made up of 18 amino acids. Written as DNA, the CDR3 is TGTGCCAGCAGCCACAGGACAGGGAATGCTTATAGCAATCAGCCCCAGCATTTT. This encodes CASSHRTGNAYSNQPQHF.

The J gene is TRBJ2-3, the V gene TRBV19; D may correspond to TRBD1 or TRBD2 (5 bases each). CDR3 size: 15 residues. V lost 3 bases, J lost 2 bases, and 12 bases lay in between. In germline, CDR1 is LNHDA, CDR2 SQIVND (reference sequence). CDR3 nucleotide sequence: TGTGCCAGTAGTATCGGCCCAGGGACCACAGATACGCAGTATTTT. Its protein product is CASSIGPGTTDTQYF.

The rearrangement links TRBV29-1 to TRBJ2-5; the match to TRBD2 covers 10 bases. The CDR3 is 12 residues long. Per the germline V gene, CDR1 is SQVTM and CDR2 is ANQGSEA. J gave up 3 bases and V 7 bases, and 2 bases lay outside the gene matches. CDR3 DNA sequence: TGCAGCGGCACTAGCGGGGAAGAGACCCAGTACTTC. It codes for CSGTSGEETQYF.

J is TRBJ2-2 and V is TRBV7-9; 8 bases are a match to TRBD1. The ends lost 4 bases at V and 7 bases at J; junction bases unmatched: 5. The CDR3 is 14 amino acids. Per germline, CDR1 SEHNR and CDR2 FQNEAQ (reference sequence). The CDR3 spells CASSWTGSIGELFF. DNA of the CDR3: TGTGCCAGCAGCTGGACAGGGTCAATCGGGGAGCTGTTTTTT.

The CDR3 sequence is CASRRGTGNGVNEKLFF. The CDR3 coding sequence is TGCGCCAGCCGAAGGGGGACAGGGAACGGGGTTAATGAAAAACTGTTTTTT. This rearrangement joins TRBV5-1 to TRBJ1-4; TRBD1 agrees at 9 bases. Germline V CDR1 and CDR2: SGHRS, YFSETQ. The CDR3 is 17 amino acids. V lost 7 bases and J lost 4; bases outside the gene matches: 14.

The V gene is TRBV18, the J gene TRBJ2-5; D is unresolved. Trimming stripped 2 bases from V and 3 bases from J, with 13 bases between. This CDR3 comprises 15 residues. CDR1 and CDR2 from the germline V gene are KGHSH and LQKENI. The CDR3 bases are TGTGCCAGCTCACCATATGTCGAACGGAAAGAGACCCAGTACTTC. As protein: CASSPYVERKETQYF.

This chain uses TRBV7-3 with TRBJ2-3, with D maybe TRBD2 (6 bases). The CDR3 is 14 amino acids. CDR1 SGHTA and CDR2 FQGTGA come from the germline V gene. With 2 bases removed from V and 5 bases from J, the gap between germline ends came to 11 bases. CDR3 sequence: CASSLGGAGDTQYF. CDR3 DNA sequence: TGTGCCAGCAGCTTAGGAGGGGCGGGAGATACGCAGTATTTT. Full variable domain (rest looked up from reference TRBV7-3 and TRBJ2-3): GAGVSQTPSNKVTEKGKYVELRCDPISGHTALYWYRQSLGQGPEFLIYFQGTGAADDSGLPNDRFFAVRPEGSVSTLKIQRTERGDSAVYLCASSLGGAGDTQYFGPGTRLTVL.

This sequence joins TRBV10-3 and TRBJ1-2; a weak D match, TRBD1 (6 bases). Trimming took 6 bases from V and 0 from J, leaving 11 bases between them. CDR3 length: 14 amino acids. Germline CDR1 is ENHRY and CDR2 is SYGVKD. CDR3 sequence (DNA): TGTGCCATCAGGACGGACAGAGCTAACTATGGCTACACCTTC. It yields the protein CAIRTDRANYGYTF.

This chain uses TRBV2 with TRBJ2-5; no clear D. The CDR3 extends over 13 amino acids. Germline V lookup: CDR1 SNHLY, CDR2 FYNNEI. V shed 4 bases and J shed 5 bases, with 11 bases lying between them. This CDR3 is CASSGGRRETQYF. CDR3 bases: TGTGCCAGCAGTGGGGGTAGAAGGGAGACCCAGTACTTC.

The chain is built from TRBV9 and TRBJ1-2; D is possibly TRBD1 (5 bases). Looked up from germline, CDR1 is SGDLS and CDR2 is YYNGEE. Trimming removed 0 bases from V and 4 bases from J, with 10 bases in between. The CDR3 loop spans 14 amino acids. CDR3 amino acids: CASSVEDGTYGYTF. CDR3 in DNA: TGTGCCAGCAGCGTAGAGGACGGGACCTATGGCTACACCTTC.

V and J are TRBV7-2 and TRBJ2-5; TRBD2 matches at 7 bases. Per the germline V gene, CDR1 is SGHTA and CDR2 is FQGNSA. This CDR3 has 14 amino acids. Trimming took 4 bases from V and 3 from J; bases not matched to a gene: 5. The DNA for the CDR3 is TGTGCCAGCAGCTCCGGGACTACTAAAGAGACCCAGTACTTC. Residues: CASSSGTTKETQYF.

This chain links TRBV19 with TRBJ1-5; D might be TRBD1 (5 bases). Per germline, CDR1 LNHDA and CDR2 SQIVND (reference sequence). Trimming stripped 4 bases from V and 0 bases from J, with 10 bases between. The CDR3 covers 15 residues. As DNA, the CDR3 is TGTGCCAGTAGTACGGGACGTTATAGCAATCAGCCCCAGCATTTT. It translates to CASSTGRYSNQPQHF.

This clone was seen only once. V gene TRBV18 combines with J gene TRBJ1-2; possible D gene TRBD1, 5 bases. V was clipped by 0 bases and J by 3 bases, with 11 bases between them. This CDR3 contains 15 residues. Germline values: CDR1 KGHSH, CDR2 LQKENI. The CDR3 coding sequence is TGTGCCAGCTCACCACCCGGGGGTGTGGACTATGGCTACACCTTC. Translating gives CASSPPGGVDYGYTF. The whole variable domain, remainder taken from reference TRBV18 and TRBJ1-2, is NAGVMQNPRHLVRRRGQEARLRCSPMKGHSHVYWYRQLPEEGLKFMVYLQKENIIDESGMPKERFSAEFPKEGPSILRIQQVVRGDSAAYFCASSPPGGVDYGYTFGSGTRLTVV.

This clone has only a few counts. V gene TRBV4-3 combines with J gene TRBJ1-2, with D perhaps TRBD1 (5 bases). Germline V gives CDR1 LGHNA, CDR2 YSLEER. V lost 0 bases to trimming and J lost 4 bases, with 12 bases between them. The CDR3 consists of 15 residues. CDR3 protein: CASSQDKGFSYGYTF. The CDR3 DNA sequence: TGCGCCAGCAGCCAAGATAAGGGGTTTAGCTATGGCTACACCTTC.

J is TRBJ2-5 and V is TRBV7-9, with D tentatively TRBD2 (5 bases). V was clipped by 6 bases and J by 5 bases, with 22 bases between them. The CDR3 totals 16 residues. Per the germline V gene, CDR1 is SEHNR and CDR2 is FQNEAQ (reference sequence). As DNA, the CDR3 is TGTGCCAGCAGAACCTCCGGACTTGGGAGAGGCGAGACCCAGTACTTC. Translation gives CASRTSGLGRGETQYF.

This clone appeared a single time. The V call is TRBV28, the J call TRBJ2-2; possible D gene TRBD2, 6 bases. Germline CDR1 is MDHEN and CDR2 is SYDVKM. The CDR3 sequence is 15 residues long. V lost 3 bases and J 0 bases, leaving 8 bases between the germline ends. The CDR3 bases are TGTGCCAGCAGTTTTGGCGGGGCGAACACCGGGGAGCTGTTTTTT. Amino acids: CASSFGGANTGELFF.

The chain combines TRBV11-2 with TRBJ2-2; 9 bases line up with TRBD2. The J segment lost 4 bases and the V segment lost 6 bases, leaving 6 bases of the junction unmatched. The CDR3 is 15 residues long. The germline V gene encodes CDR1 SGHAT and CDR2 FQNNGV. CDR3 coding DNA: TGTGCCAGCAGTCCGGGACTAGCAGCCACCGGGGAGCTGTTTTTT. Translating it yields CASSPGLAATGELFF.

The rearrangement joins TRBV11-2 to TRBJ2-4; D is possibly TRBD1 (5 bases). This CDR3 has 15 residues. The V end lost 0 bases, the J end lost 2 bases, and 8 bases lay between the germline ends. Germline assignment: CDR1 SGHAT and CDR2 FQNNGV. In DNA, the CDR3 is TGTGCCAGCAGCTTAGATGGGGCCCCCAAAAACATTCAGTACTTC. Translating it yields CASSLDGAPKNIQYF.

The DNA of the CDR3 is TGCGCCAGCAGCTTGTCACTAGCGGGTACCTACAATGAGCAGTTCTTC. Translated: CASSLSLAGTYNEQFF. The chain is built from TRBV5-1 and TRBJ2-1; 9 nucleotides align to TRBD2. Looked up from germline, CDR1 is SGHRS and CDR2 is YFSETQ. The CDR3 consists of 16 residues. Trimming took 1 base from V and 2 from J; bases not matched to a gene: 4.

The V and J genes are TRBV28 and TRBJ2-5; the D is unclear. Germline values: CDR1 MDHEN, CDR2 SYDVKM. The ends were cut back, 6 bases at V and 6 bases at J, with 11 bases in the middle. The CDR3 consists of 12 residues. The CDR3 sequence is CASSESGKTQYF. DNA of the CDR3: TGTGCCAGCAGCGAAAGTGGGAAGACCCAGTACTTC.